This T cell receptor beta chain was recovered during a study of T cell repertoires in ileal Crohn's disease. Turning to the study itself: Biopsies of the neoterminal ileum at postoperative colonoscopy form M6 samples.

Time point denoted: neoterminal ileum biopsy at postoperative endoscopy, about 6 months after surgery. The CDR3 sequence is 12 residues long. Here immunoSEQ multiplex PCR was the method, and the copy in TCRdb shows in-frame clones only, minus some. The table has about 59,000 clones, roughly 91% seen once; the top ten hold 2% to 2.5%. Study-level points and caveats: Sorted CD8 T cells held more high-frequency clones than CD4.

A word on this clone: Its antigen remains unidentified.

The rearrangement uses TRBV1 and TRBJ1-1; TRBD1, the table's D call, was not compared with the DNA. TRBV1 is flagged as a pseudogene. The source is an adult with Crohn's disease. Sequenced sample: ileal tissue. The CDR3 nucleotides are TGCACCAGCAGCCAAGAATGTCAGGAAGCTTTCTTT. Its protein is CTSSQECQEAFF.